This T cell receptor beta chain was documented in a study of regulatory T cells in long-lasting Graves disease. About the study: In persistent Graves' disease, antithyroid drugs had been taken for over 5 years and TSH receptor antibodies stayed positive.

Study-wide points: Comparison showed that persistent patients shared more public clonotypes (roughly 2,500) than new patients (approximately 1,000).

This clonotype was counted many times. Its antigen is as yet unknown. Time point denoted: persistent/refractory GD, antithyroid drugs over 5 years with positive TRAb. With RNA extracted from PBMCs as input, the TCR library was made. From an endocrinology department in Xi'an, China, came the patients. Germline V gene sequence: CDR1 DFQATT, CDR2 SNEGSKA (reference sequence). This CDR3 is 16 amino acids long. Trimming at V came to 6 bases and at J to 5 bases, leaving 15 bases not matched to a gene. Assembly of TCR beta libraries relied on iRepertoire HTBI primers together with Arm-PCR of CDR3 regions. Each CDR3 protein gets one entry after TCRdb re-called the multiplex PCR reads with MiXCR. The top ten clones hold roughly 50% of a sample with some 300,000 distinct CDR3 sequences, 20% to 25% of them seen once.

The origin of this receptor is a female donor with Graves disease. This specimen was peripheral blood mononuclear cells (PBMCs), taken when the disease was refractory, from a patient treated with antithyroid drugs. The chain carries TRBV20-1 and TRBJ2-5, with 10 nucleotides matching TRBD2. The CDR3 sequence is CSASLELAGRVETQYF. The CDR3, as DNA: TGCAGTGCCAGCCTGGAACTAGCGGGAAGAGTGGAGACCCAGTACTTC.